This T cell receptor (beta chain) was identified during a study of T-cell reconstitution after alpha-beta-depleted transplantation in children. Study results and limitations: Day-60 TCRbeta diversity that was high in some patients was derived from surviving recipient T cells and thymic progenitors. Most T-cell counts and diversity one year after the transplant came from T cells that were newly produced. In patients about two months after transplant, alpha-beta T cells reportedly arose from several hundred expanded graft clones.

A TCRbeta library incorporating unique molecular identifiers was prepared. MiXCR, run by TCRdb on the PCR reads, gives a single entry per CDR3 protein. This sample has hundreds of thousands of distinct CDR3 sequences, with around 13% found just once. Many counts were recorded for this clonotype. Its target is unknown. The V gene's germline CDR1 is SGHRS and CDR2 YFSETQ. The CDR3 runs 15 residues. Trimming left V 3 bases short and J 3 bases short, with 14 bases between. The sample here was PBMCs, taken before TCRalphabeta/CD19-depleted stem cell transplant. The TCR was taken from a girl aged 2 to 9 with congenital amegakaryocytic thrombocytopenia, due to receive a stem cell transplant. The chain is built from TRBV5-1 and TRBJ2-3; tentative D call: TRBD2 (5 bases). Here the CDR3 reads CASSWARDGTDTQYF. The CDR3 nucleotides read TGCGCCAGCAGCTGGGCGAGGGATGGGACAGATACGCAGTATTTT.